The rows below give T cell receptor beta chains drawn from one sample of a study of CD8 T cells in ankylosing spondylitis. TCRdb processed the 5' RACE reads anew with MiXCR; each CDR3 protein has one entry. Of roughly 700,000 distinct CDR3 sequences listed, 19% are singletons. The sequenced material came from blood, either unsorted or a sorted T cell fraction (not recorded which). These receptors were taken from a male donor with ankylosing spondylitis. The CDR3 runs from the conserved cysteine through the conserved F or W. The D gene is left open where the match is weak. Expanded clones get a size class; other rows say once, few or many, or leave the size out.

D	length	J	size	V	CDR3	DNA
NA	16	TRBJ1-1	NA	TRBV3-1	CASSQDPTGRNTEAFF	TGTGCCAGCAGCCAAGATCCGACAGGACGGAACACTGAAGCTTTCTTT
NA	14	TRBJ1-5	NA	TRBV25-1	CASSEGPGHQPQHF	TGTGCCAGCAGTGAGGGGCCCGGGCATCAGCCCCAGCATTTT
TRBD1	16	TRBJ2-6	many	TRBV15	CATSREQGSGANVLTF	TGTGCCACCAGCAGAGAACAGGGGTCTGGGGCCAACGTCCTGACTTTC
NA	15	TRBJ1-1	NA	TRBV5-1	CASSSLEGLDTEAFF	TGCGCCAGCAGCTCGCTAGAGGGGTTAGACACTGAAGCTTTCTTT
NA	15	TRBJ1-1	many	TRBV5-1	CASSLEGGVNTEAFF	TGCGCCAGCAGCTTGGAAGGGGGGGTGAACACTGAAGCTTTCTTT
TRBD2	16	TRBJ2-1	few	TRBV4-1	CASSQTGLASYNEQFF	TGCGCCAGCAGCCAAACGGGACTAGCGTCCTACAATGAGCAGTTCTTC
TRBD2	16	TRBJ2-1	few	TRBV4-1	CASSQGPSGGGNEQFF	TGCGCCAGCAGCCAGGGACCTAGCGGGGGGGGTAATGAGCAGTTCTTC
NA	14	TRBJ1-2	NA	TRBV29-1	CSVEEGVGVEGYTF	TGCAGCGTTGAAGAGGGGGTAGGTGTAGAGGGCTACACCTTC
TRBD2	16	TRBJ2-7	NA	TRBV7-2	CASSFTSGLAGNEQYF	TGTGCCAGCAGCTTTACCTCCGGACTAGCGGGAAACGAGCAGTACTTC
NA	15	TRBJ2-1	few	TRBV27	CASSPNRAGDNEQFF	TGTGCCAGCAGTCCAAACCGAGCGGGCGACAATGAGCAGTTCTTC
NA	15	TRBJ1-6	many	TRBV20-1	CSARFGPEGNSPLHF	TGCAGTGCTAGATTCGGTCCCGAGGGTAATTCACCCCTCCACTTT
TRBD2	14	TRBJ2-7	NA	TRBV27	CASSSGGGPHEQYF	TGTGCCAGCAGTTCGGGCGGGGGACCCCACGAGCAGTACTTC
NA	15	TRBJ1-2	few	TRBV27	CASSPDRGLNYGYTF	TGTGCCAGCAGCCCCGATCGGGGGCTCAACTATGGCTACACCTTC
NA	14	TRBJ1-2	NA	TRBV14	CASSQDPGRYGYTF	TGTGCCAGCAGCCAAGATCCAGGGAGGTATGGCTACACCTTC
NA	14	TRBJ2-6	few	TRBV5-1	CASRGTSGANVLTF	TGCGCCAGCAGAGGGACATCCGGGGCCAACGTCCTGACTTTC
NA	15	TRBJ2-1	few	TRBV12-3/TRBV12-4	CASSPKDSSYNEQFF	TGTGCCAGCAGCCCAAAAGACAGCTCCTACAATGAGCAGTTCTTC
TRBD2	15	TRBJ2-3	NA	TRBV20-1	CSARNGLVRTDTQYF	TGCAGTGCTAGAAACGGACTAGTACGCACAGATACGCAGTATTTT
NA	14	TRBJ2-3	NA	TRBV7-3	CASSLTGDPDTQYF	TGTGCCAGCAGCTTAACAGGGGATCCAGATACGCAGTATTTT
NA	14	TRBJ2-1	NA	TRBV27	CASSLNVPGNEQFF	TGTGCCAGCAGTTTAAATGTCCCGGGCAATGAGCAGTTCTTC
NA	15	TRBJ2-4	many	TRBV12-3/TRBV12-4	CASTSGGAGKNIQYF	TGTGCCAGCACCTCAGGGGGGGCAGGGAAAAACATTCAGTACTTC
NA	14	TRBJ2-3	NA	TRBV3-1	CASSVAVSTDTQYF	TGTGCCAGCAGCGTAGCGGTCTCCACAGATACGCAGTATTTT
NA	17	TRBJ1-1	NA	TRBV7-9	CASSPYRSAGANTEAFF	TGTGCCAGCAGTCCCTACCGAAGCGCGGGGGCAAACACTGAAGCTTTCTTT
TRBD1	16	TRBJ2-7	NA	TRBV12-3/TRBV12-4	CASSLTPGQGSYEQYF	TGTGCCAGCAGTTTAACGCCCGGACAGGGTAGTTACGAGCAGTACTTC
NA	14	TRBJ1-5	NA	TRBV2	CASLEGQGNQPQHF	TGTGCCAGCCTCGAGGGTCAGGGAAATCAGCCCCAGCATTTT
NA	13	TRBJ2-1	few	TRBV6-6	CASRSSSYNEQFF	TGTGCCAGCAGGTCTAGCAGCTACAATGAGCAGTTCTTC
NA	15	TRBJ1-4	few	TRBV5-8	CASSSQVATNEKLFF	TGTGCCAGCAGCAGTCAGGTCGCGACTAATGAAAAACTGTTTTTT
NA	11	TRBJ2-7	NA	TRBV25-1	CASSGVGEQYF	TGTGCCAGCAGTGGAGTGGGGGAGCAGTACTTC
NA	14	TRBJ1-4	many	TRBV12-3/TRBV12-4	CASSLGQGREKLFF	TGCGCCAGCAGCTTAGGGCAGGGCCGTGAAAAACTGTTTTTT
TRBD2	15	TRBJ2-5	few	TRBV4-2	CASSSSEREVETQYF	TGTGCCAGCAGCAGCTCAGAGCGGGAGGTAGAGACCCAGTACTTC
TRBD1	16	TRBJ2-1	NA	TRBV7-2	CASSQFRTGGYNEQFF	TGTGCCAGCAGCCAATTCCGGACAGGGGGGTACAATGAGCAGTTCTTC
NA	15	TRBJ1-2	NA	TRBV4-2	CASSRDRGGLYGYTF	TGTGCCAGCAGCCGCGACCGGGGGGGTCTCTATGGCTACACCTTC
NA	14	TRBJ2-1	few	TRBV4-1	CASSQDSGINEQFF	TGCGCCAGCAGCCAAGATTCCGGAATCAATGAGCAGTTCTTC
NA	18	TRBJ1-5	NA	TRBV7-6	CASSLAPSQGRGNQPQHF	TGTGCCAGCAGCTTGGCCCCCAGTCAGGGGAGGGGCAATCAGCCCCAGCATTTT
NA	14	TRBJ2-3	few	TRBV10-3	CAINGLLPGDTQYF	TGTGCCATCAATGGACTTCTTCCGGGGGATACGCAGTATTTT
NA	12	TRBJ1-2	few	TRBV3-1	CASSGPYSGYTF	TGTGCCAGTTCCGGGCCGTACTCTGGCTACACCTTC
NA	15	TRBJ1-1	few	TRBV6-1	CASSEAFRRNTEAFF	TGTGCCAGCAGTGAAGCGTTCCGACGGAACACTGAAGCTTTCTTT
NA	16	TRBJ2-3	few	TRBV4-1	CASSHILGQSTDTQYF	TGCGCCAGCAGCCATATTCTAGGCCAGAGCACAGATACGCAGTATTTT
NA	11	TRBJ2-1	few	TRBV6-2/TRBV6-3	CASSYKHEQFF	TGTGCCAGCAGTTACAAGCATGAGCAGTTCTTC
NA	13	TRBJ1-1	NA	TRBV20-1	CSAWDYLNTEAFF	TGCAGTGCCTGGGATTATCTGAACACTGAAGCTTTCTTT
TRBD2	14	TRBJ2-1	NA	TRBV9	CASSGTGGNNEQFF	TGTGCCAGCAGCGGAACGGGAGGGAACAATGAGCAGTTCTTC
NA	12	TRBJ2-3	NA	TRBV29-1	CSVEGATDTQYF	TGCAGCGTTGAAGGGGCCACAGATACGCAGTATTTT
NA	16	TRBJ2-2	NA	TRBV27	CASSRARGVNTGELFF	TGTGCCAGCAGCCGGGCCCGGGGCGTGAACACCGGGGAGCTGTTTTTT
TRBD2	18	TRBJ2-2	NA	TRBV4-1	CASSQLLAGGTNTGELFF	TGCGCCAGCAGCCAACTCCTAGCGGGAGGGACAAACACCGGGGAGCTGTTTTTT
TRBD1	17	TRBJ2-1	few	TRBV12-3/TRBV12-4	CASSFTALGQGAIEQFF	TGTGCCAGCAGTTTTACCGCCCTGGGACAGGGTGCAATTGAGCAGTTCTTC
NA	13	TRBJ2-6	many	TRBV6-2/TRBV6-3	CASSHSGANVLTF	TGTGCCAGCAGTCATTCTGGGGCCAACGTCCTGACTTTC
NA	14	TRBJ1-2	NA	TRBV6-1	CASRTDSKSYGYTF	TGTGCCAGCAGGACGGACAGCAAAAGCTATGGCTACACCTTC
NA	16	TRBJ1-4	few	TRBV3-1	CASSQDTVTAYEKLFF	TGTGCCAGCAGCCAAGATACAGTGACTGCCTATGAAAAACTGTTTTTT